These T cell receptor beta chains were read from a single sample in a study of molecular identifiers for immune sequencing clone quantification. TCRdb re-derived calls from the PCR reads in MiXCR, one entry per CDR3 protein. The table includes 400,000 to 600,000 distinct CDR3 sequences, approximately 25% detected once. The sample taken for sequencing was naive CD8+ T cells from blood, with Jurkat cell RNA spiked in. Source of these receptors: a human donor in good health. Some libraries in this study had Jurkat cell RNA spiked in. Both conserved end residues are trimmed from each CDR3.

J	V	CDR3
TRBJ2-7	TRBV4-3	ASSQETGNPYEQY
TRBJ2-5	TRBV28	ASSSKGSGFKWQETQY
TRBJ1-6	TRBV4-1	ASSQDGAGQGTPLH
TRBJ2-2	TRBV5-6	ASRTGTMVNTGELF
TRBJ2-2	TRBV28	ASRFYGTGFTGELF
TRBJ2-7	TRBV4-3	ASSQAPASGPYEQY
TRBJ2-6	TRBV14	ASSQEIASATSGANVLT
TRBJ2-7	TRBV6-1	ASSATREYEQY
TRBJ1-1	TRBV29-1	SVEGRNPYMAF
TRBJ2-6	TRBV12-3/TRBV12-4	ALGRTGANVLT
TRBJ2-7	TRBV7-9	ASSLGTGRWEEQY
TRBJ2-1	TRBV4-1	ASSQARWDEQF
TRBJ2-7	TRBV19	ASSGAPGTVYEQY
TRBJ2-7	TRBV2	ASSDPLQSYEQY
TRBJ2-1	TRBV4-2	ASSQDMHSSYNEQF
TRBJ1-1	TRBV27	ASSLSTGYTEAF
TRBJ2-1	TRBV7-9	ASSSGTGGLRGNEQF
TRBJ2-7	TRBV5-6	ASSSGASSYEQY
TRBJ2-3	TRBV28	ASSLRASGGKDTQY
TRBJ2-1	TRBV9	ASSERTSGINEQF
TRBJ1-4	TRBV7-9	ASSLALRGVNEKLF
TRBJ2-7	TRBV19	ASSVISGIEYEQY
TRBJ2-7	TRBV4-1	ASSQMGGTAYEQY
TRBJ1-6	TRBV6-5	ASSWTGSDSPLH
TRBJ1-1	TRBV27	AIKPSGNTEAF
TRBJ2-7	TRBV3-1	ASSQEWAPSYEQY
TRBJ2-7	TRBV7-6	ASSLAPWGEGRGYEQY
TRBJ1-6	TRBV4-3	ASSQDTKGYSPLH
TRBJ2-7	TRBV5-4	ASSHGLAGVQEQY
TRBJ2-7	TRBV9	ASSGGVGTGIYEQY
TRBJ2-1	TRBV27	ASSFFGEQF
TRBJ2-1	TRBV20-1	SAHSSVAGSSEQF
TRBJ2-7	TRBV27	ASSSTPVHNEQY
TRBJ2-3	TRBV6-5	ASSYVGLAGEDTQY
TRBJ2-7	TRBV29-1	SIQTWASGSLSYEQY
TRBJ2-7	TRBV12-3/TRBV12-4	ASSSPRTGSYEQY
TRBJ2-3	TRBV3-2	ASSQRVQGADTQY
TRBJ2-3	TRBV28	ASSLSWTSGTSSDTQY
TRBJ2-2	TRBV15	ATSRVPGYTGELF
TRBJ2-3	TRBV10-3	AISDPGTATDTQY
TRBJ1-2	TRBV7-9	ASRESPGAGYT
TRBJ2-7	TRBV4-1	ASSPKDREYEQY
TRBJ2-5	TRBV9	ASSADPGFQETQY
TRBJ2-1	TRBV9	ASSGTGLAGFYNEQF
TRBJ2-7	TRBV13	ASSTSGRGYEQY
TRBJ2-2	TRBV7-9	ASSLVTGGPHTGELF
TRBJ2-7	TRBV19	ANNNPTGGSSYEQY
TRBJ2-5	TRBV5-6	ASSLVGVAPGPVETQY
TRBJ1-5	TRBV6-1	ASSPWTRGNQPQH
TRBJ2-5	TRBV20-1	SARELGEQETQY
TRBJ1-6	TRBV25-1	ASSDWTEPYNSPLH
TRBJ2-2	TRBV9	ASSVGTSNTGELF
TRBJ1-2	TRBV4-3	ASSQGRSGYGYT
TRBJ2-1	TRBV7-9	ASSSTTGRVNEQF
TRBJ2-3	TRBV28	ASSRDGTGVTDTQY
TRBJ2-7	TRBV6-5	ASSLGGSSYEQC
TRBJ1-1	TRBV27	ASSPEQGLNTAF
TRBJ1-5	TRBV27	ASSLRSRNQPQH
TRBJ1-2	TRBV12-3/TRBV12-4	ASSFISSYGYT